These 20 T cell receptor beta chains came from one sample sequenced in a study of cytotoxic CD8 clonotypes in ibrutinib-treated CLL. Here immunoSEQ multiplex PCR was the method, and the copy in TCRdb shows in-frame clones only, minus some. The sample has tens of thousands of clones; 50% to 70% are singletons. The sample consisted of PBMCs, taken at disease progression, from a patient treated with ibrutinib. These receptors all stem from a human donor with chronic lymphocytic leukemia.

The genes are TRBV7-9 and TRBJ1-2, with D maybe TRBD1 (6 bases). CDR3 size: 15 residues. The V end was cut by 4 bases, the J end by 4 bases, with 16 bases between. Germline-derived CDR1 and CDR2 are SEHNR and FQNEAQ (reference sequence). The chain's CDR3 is CASSSQQGRGYGYTF. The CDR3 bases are TGTGCCAGCAGCTCCCAGCAGGGGCGGGGCTATGGCTACACCTTC.

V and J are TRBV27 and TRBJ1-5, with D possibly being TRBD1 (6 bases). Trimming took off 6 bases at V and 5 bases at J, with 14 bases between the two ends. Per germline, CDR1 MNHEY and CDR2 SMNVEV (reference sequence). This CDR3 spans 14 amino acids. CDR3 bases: TGTGCCAGCAGCCCAAGGGGGGGACATCAGCCCCAGCATTTT. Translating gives CASSPRGGHQPQHF.

DNA of the CDR3: TGTGCCAGCAGTGAACTAGCGGGAGCAACCGAGCAGTACTTC. Residues: CASSELAGATEQYF. The chain uses TRBV6-5 and TRBJ2-7; 11 bases line up with TRBD2. Trimming cost V 5 bases and J 6 bases; bases outside gene matches: 6. This CDR3 is 14 amino acids long. CDR1 and CDR2 from the germline V gene are MNHEY and SVGAGI.

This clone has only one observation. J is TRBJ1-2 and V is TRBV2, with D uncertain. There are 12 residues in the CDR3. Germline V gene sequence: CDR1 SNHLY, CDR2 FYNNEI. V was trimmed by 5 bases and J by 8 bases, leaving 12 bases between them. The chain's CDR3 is CASSRRFEGYTF. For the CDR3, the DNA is TGTGCCAGCAGTAGACGGTTCGAGGGCTACACCTTC. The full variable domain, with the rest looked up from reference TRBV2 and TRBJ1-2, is EPEVTQTPSHQVTQMGQEVILRCVPISNHLYFYWYRQILGQKVEFLVSFYNNEISEKSEIFDDQFSVERPDGSNFTLKIRSTKLEDSAMYFCASSRRFEGYTFGSGTRLTVV.

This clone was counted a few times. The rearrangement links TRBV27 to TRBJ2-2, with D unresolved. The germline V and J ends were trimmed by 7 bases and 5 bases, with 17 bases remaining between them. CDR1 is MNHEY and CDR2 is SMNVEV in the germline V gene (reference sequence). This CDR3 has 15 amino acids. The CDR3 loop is CASTFRAPRTGELFF. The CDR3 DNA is TGTGCCAGCACCTTTAGGGCCCCTCGGACCGGGGAGCTGTTTTTT.

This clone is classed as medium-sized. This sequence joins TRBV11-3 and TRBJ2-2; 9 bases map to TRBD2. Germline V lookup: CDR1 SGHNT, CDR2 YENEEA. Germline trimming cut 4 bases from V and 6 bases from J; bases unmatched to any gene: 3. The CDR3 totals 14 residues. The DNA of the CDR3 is TGTGCCAGCAGCTCGGGGACTAGCTCCGGGGAGCTGTTTTTT. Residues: CASSSGTSSGELFF.

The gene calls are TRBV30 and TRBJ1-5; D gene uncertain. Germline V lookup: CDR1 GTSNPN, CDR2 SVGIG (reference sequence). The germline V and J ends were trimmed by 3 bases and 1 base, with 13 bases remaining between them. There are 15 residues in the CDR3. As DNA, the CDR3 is TGTGCCTGGAGCCATCAATTGGGGAGCAATCAGCCCCAGCATTTT. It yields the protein CAWSHQLGSNQPQHF. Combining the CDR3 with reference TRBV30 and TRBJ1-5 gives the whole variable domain SQTIHQWPATLVQPVGSPLSLECTVEGTSNPNLYWYRQAAGRGLQLLFYSVGIGQISSEVPQNLSASRPQDRQFILSSKKLLLSDSGFYLCAWSHQLGSNQPQHFGDGTRLSIL.

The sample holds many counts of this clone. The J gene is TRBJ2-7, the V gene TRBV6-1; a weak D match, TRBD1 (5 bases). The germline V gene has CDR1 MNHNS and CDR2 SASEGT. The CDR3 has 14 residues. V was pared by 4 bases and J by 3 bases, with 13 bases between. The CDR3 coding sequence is TGTGCCAGCAGTGTACATGACAGCATCTACGAGCAGTACTTC. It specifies CASSVHDSIYEQYF.

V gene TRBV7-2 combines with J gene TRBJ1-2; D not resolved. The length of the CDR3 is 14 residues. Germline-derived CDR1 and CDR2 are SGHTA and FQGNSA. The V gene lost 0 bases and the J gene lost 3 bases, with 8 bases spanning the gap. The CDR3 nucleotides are TGTGCCAGCAGCTTAGCGCGCGGGGACTATGGCTACACCTTC. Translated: CASSLARGDYGYTF.

CDR3 nucleotides: TGTGCCAGCAGCGTCTGGGGAGTGTCAGAGGACACCGGGGAGCTGTTTTTT. It is translated as CASSVWGVSEDTGELFF. The rearrangement uses TRBV9 and TRBJ2-2; D is possibly TRBD2 (5 bases). CDR3 length: 17 residues. Per the germline V gene, CDR1 is SGDLS and CDR2 is YYNGEE. Between the trimmed V and J ends, which lost 2 bases and 3 bases, there was a span of 17 bases.

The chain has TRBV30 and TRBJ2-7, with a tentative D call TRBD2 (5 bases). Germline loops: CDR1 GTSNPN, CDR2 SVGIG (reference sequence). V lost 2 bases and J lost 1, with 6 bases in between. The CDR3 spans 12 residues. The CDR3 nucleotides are TGTGCCTGGAGTTGGAGGTCCTACGAGCAGTACTTC. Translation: CAWSWRSYEQYF.

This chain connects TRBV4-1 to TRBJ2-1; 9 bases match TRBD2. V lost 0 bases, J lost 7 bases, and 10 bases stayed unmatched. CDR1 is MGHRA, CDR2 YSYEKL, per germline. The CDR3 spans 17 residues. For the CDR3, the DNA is TGCGCCAGCAGCCAAGATTTGCGGGAGGGGGCGAAGAATGAGCAGTTCTTC. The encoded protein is CASSQDLREGAKNEQFF.

CDR3 region: CASSFTRGGYTF. The DNA of the CDR3 is TGTGCCAGCAGTTTTACAAGAGGAGGCTACACCTTC. The rearrangement joins TRBV6-5 to TRBJ1-2; D unresolved. This CDR3 has 12 amino acids. Germline V lookup: CDR1 MNHEY, CDR2 SVGAGI. V lost 4 bases and J 8 bases, leaving 11 bases between the germline ends.

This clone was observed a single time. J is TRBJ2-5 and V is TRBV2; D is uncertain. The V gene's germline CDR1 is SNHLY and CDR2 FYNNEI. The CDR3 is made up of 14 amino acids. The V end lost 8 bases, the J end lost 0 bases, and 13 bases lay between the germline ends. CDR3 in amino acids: CASLTPAYQETQYF. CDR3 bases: TGTGCCAGCCTTACCCCGGCGTACCAAGAGACCCAGTACTTC.

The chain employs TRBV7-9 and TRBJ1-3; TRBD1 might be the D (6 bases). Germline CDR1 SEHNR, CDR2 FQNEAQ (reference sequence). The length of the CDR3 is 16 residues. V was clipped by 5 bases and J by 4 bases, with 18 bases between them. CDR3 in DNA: TGTGCCAGCAGCCCTCGGACAGCCGTGGGAGGAAACACCATATATTTT. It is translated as CASSPRTAVGGNTIYF. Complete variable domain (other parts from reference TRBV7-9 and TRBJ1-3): DTGVSQNPRHKITKRGQNVTFRCDPISEHNRLYWYRQTLGQGPEFLTYFQNEAQLEKSRLLSDRFSAERPKGSFSTLEIQRTEQGDSAMYLCASSPRTAVGGNTIYFGEGSWLTVV.

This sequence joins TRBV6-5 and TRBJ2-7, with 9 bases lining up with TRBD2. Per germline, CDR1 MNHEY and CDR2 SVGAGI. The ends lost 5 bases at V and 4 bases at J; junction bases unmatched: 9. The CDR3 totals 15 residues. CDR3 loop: CASSIGTSLQYEQYF. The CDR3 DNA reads TGTGCCAGCAGTATCGGGACTAGCCTTCAATACGAGCAGTACTTC.

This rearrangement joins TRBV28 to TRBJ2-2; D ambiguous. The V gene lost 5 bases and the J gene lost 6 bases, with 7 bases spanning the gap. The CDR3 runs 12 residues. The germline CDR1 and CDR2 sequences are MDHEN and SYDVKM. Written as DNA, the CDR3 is TGTGCCAGCAGTCTTAAGTCCGGGGAGCTGTTTTTT. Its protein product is CASSLKSGELFF.

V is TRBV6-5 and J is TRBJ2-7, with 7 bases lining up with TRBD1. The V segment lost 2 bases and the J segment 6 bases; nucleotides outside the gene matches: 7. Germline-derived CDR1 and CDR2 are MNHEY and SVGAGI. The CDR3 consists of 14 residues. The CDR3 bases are TGTGCCAGCAGTTACGAGACAGGGTTTTTCGAGCAGTACTTC. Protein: CASSYETGFFEQYF.

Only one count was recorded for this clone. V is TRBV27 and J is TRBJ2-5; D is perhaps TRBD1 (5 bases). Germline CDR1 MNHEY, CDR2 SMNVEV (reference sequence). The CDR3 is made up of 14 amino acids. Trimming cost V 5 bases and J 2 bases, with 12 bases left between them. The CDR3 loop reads CASSRRQFQETQYF. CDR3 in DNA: TGTGCCAGCAGTCGCCGACAGTTTCAAGAGACCCAGTACTTC.

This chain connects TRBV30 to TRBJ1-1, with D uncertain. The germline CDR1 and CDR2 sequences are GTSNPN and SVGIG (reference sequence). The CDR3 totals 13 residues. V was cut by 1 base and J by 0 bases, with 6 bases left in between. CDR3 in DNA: TGTGCCTGGAGTGCTCAGGTGAACACTGAAGCTTTCTTT. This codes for CAWSAQVNTEAFF.